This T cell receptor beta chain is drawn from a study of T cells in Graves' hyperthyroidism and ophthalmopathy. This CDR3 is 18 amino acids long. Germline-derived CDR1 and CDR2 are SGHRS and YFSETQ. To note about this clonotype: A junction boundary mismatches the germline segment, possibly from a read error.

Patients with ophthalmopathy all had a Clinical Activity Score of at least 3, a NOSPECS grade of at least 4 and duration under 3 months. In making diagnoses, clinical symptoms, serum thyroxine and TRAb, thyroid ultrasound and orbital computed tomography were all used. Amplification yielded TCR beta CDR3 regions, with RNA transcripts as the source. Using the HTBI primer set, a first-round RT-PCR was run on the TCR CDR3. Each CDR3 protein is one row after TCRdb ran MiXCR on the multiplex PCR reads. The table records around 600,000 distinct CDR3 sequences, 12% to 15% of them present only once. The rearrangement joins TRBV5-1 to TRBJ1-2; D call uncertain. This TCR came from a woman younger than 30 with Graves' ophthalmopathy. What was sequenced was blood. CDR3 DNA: TGTGCCAGCAGCGTAGGCTTTAATCGCGCCACCGCTAACTATGGCTACACCTTC. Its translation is CASSVGFNRATANYGYTF.